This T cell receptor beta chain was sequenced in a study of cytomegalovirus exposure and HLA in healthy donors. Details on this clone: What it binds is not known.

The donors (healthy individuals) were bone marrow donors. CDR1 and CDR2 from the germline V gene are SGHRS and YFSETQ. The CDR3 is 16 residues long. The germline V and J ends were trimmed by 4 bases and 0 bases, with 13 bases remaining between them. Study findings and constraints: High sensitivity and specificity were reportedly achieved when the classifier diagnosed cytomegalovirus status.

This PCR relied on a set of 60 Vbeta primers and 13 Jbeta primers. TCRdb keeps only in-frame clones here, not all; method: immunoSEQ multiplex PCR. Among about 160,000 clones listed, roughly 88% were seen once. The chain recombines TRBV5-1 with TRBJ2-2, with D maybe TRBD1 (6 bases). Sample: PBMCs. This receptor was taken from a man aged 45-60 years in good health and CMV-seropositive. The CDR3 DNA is TGCGCCAGCAGCGCCATTCAGGGGACGAACACCGGGGAGCTGTTTTTT. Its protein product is CASSAIQGTNTGELFF.